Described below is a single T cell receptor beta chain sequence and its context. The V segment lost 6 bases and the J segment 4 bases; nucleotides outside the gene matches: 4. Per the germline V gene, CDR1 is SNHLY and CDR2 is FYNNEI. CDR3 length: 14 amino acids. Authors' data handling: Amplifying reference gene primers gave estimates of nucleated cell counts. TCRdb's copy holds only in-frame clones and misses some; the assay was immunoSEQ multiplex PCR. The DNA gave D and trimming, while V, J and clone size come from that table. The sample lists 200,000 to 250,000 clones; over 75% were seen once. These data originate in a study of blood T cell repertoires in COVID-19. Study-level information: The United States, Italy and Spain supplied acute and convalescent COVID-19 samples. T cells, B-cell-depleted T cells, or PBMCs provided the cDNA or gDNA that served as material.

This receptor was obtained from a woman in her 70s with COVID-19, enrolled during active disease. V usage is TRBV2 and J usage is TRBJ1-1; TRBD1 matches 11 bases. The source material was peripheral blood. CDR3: CASRPDRGLTEAFF. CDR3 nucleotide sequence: TGTGCCAGCAGGCCGGACAGGGGGCTCACTGAAGCTTTCTTT.